This TCR beta chain was recorded in a study of cytomegalovirus exposure and HLA in healthy donors. Background on the study: From HLA-typed donors, an early data release held some 80 million unique TCRs.

As concerns this clone: The antigen is not known. The junction does not match germline at one end; this may be a read error.

Notes on the study in general: According to an earlier analysis, most TCR beta V segments yielded productive rearrangements about 87% or about 30% of the time. Evidence from a later analysis indicated that most CMV-associated TCR beta chains looked HLA-restricted.

Germline CDR1 reads SSHAT; CDR2 reads FNYEAQ (reference sequence). This CDR3 contains 14 residues. Primers: 60 Vbeta forward and 13 Jbeta reverse. Method: immunoSEQ multiplex PCR; TCRdb's copy keeps in-frame clones and lacks some. The sample yields approximately 100,000 clones, 70% seen once. Healthy individuals who donated bone marrow served as the donors. Sequenced input: PBMCs. The TCR originated in a man aged 50-59 years in good health and CMV-seronegative. The chain employs TRBV7-7 and TRBJ2-5, with 8 bases that match TRBD1. The CDR3 bases are TGTGCTAGCAGCCTGACAGGGGTGGAAGAGACCCAGTACTTC. Its protein is CASSLTGVEETQYF.